A selection of T cell receptor beta chains follows, all from one sample in a study of blood T cell repertoires in COVID-19. TCRdb's table, derived via immunoSEQ multiplex PCR, lists solely in-frame clones and lacks some. The sample holds fewer than 45,000 clones, about 87% seen once. Sequences were obtained from peripheral blood. Receptors originate from a woman between 40 and 50 years old with acute or convalescent COVID-19. CDR3s include the opening cysteine and the closing phenylalanine or tryptophan. Fields, in order: clone size, V gene, J gene, CDR3 protein. The size entry is marked missing in some rows and otherwise reads once, few, many or a size class.

.,TRBV5-1,TRBJ2-7,CASSLFAGYDEQYF
.,TRBV19,TRBJ2-7,CASSTRTGPYEQYF
.,TRBV30,TRBJ1-1,CAWSVQQPNTEAFF
.,TRBV30,TRBJ1-5,CAWSGQGGSNQPQHF
.,TRBV3-1/TRBV3-2,TRBJ1-6,CASSPKTPPGQGSSPLHF
.,TRBV19,TRBJ2-5,CASSIGWSGGLQETQYF
.,TRBV6-2/TRBV6-3,TRBJ1-1,CASSWREYTEAFF
.,TRBV30,TRBJ2-5,CAWNRGQETQYF
.,TRBV27,TRBJ2-5,CASSLTGTGGSETQYF
.,TRBV7-9,TRBJ1-3,CASSFLRGQPGGNTIYF
.,TRBV7-9,TRBJ2-7,CASNNPQGYEQYF
.,TRBV5-1,TRBJ1-3,CASSLAGSGNTIYF
.,TRBV6-1,TRBJ2-1,CASSDGGGRNEQFF
.,TRBV19,TRBJ1-1,CASSKGQGQVGNTEAFF
once,TRBV15,TRBJ1-6,CATSRDYTGANSPLHF
.,TRBV3-1/TRBV3-2,TRBJ1-2,CASSQEGSLTNYGYTF
.,TRBV29-1,TRBJ2-3,CSVEDPLAGGNTQYF
.,TRBV7-9,TRBJ2-7,CASSSGQAAYEQYF
.,TRBV19,TRBJ1-5,CASSIFRGSNQPQHF
.,TRBV19,TRBJ2-3,CASSMLRTASSTDTQYF
few,TRBV12-3/TRBV12-4,TRBJ1-1,CASRRNRNTEAFF
once,TRBV11-2,TRBJ1-2,CASSLHPQGGYGYTF
.,TRBV18,TRBJ2-3,CASSLQGSTDTQYF
once,TRBV7-9,TRBJ1-2,CASSFYSFRGGNYGYTF
.,TRBV7-2,TRBJ1-1,CASSLWQGTAFF
.,TRBV19,TRBJ1-1,CASSIDLIWGGRNTEAFF
.,TRBV19,TRBJ2-1,CASDGGGSYNEQFF
.,TRBV30,TRBJ1-5,CAWSRTGYSNQPQHF
.,TRBV4-1,TRBJ2-1,CASSQGGIAGGRAEQFF
once,TRBV5-1,TRBJ1-6,CASSLYAGQQPNSPLHF
.,TRBV11-1,TRBJ1-1,CASSLSRGTEAFF
.,TRBV7-2,TRBJ2-7,CASSLVPEAYEQYF
.,TRBV7-9,TRBJ2-2,CASSLLGYNTGELFF
.,TRBV18,TRBJ1-4,CASSYGGPTNEKLFF
.,TRBV28,TRBJ1-5,CASSLSTGANQPQHF
.,TRBV27,TRBJ1-4,CASSKGTRSEKLFF
.,TRBV27,TRBJ1-3,CASTPLGQGAQNYSGNTIYF
.,TRBV28,TRBJ2-7,CASIAVPSYEQYF
.,TRBV11-2,TRBJ1-1,CASSLERASEAFF